Following are 15 T cell receptor beta chains from one sample sequenced in a study of shared clonotypes between healthy human individuals. Sequencing was performed with immunoSEQ multiplex PCR; in TCRdb, only in-frame clones are kept and a portion is missing. The sample contains 2 million to 2.5 million clones, approximately 90% of which appear only once. The specimen sequenced was naive CD4+ T cells from PBMCs. Documented subset: CD45RA+ positively selected. These receptors were taken from a man aged 18 to 30 in good health. Some clones in this sample may be carry-over from other donors' samples.

The J gene is TRBJ1-1, the V gene TRBV5-1; the D is unclear. The germline V and J ends were trimmed by 6 bases and 0 bases, with 18 bases remaining between them. This CDR3 has 16 residues. CDR1 and CDR2 (germline): SGHRS, YFSETQ. In nucleotides, the CDR3 is TGCGCCAGCATCGTAGAACCGGGGAGGTTGAACACTGAAGCTTTCTTT. Its protein is CASIVEPGRLNTEAFF.

With regard to this clone: An end of the junction differs from the germline gene, which may be a read error. Different DNA sequences within this sample yield the same CDR3. The V and J genes are TRBV7-9 and TRBJ1-1, with TRBD1 as a possible D gene (5 bases). The CDR3 runs to 12 residues. Germline loops: CDR1 SEHNR, CDR2 FQNEAQ (reference sequence). The CDR3 nucleotides are TGTGCCAGCAGTAGCGACAGACCGGCCGGGGTCTTT. This codes for CASSSDRPAGVF.

V and J are TRBV6-6 and TRBJ2-2; 7 bases align to TRBD2. Germline-derived CDR1 and CDR2 are MNHNY and SVGAGI (reference sequence). The CDR3 is 16 amino acids. The junction had 12 bases not matched to a gene; V was cut back by 6 bases and J by 5 bases. The CDR3, as DNA: TGTGCCAGCAGGGGGGGTCCGGGACTACCTACCGGGGAGCTGTTTTTT. This codes for CASRGGPGLPTGELFF.

This chain connects TRBV28 to TRBJ2-2; TRBD2 agrees at 8 bases. CDR1 is MDHEN, CDR2 SYDVKM, per germline. The junction had 16 bases not matched to a gene; V was cut back by 6 bases and J by 7 bases. The CDR3 totals 17 residues. The CDR3 nucleotides read TGTGCCAGCAGAACTATAGGGACTAGGGCCATTCACGGGGAGCTGTTTTTT. It specifies CASRTIGTRAIHGELFF.

This sequence joins TRBV5-1 and TRBJ2-7; tentatively, D is TRBD2 (5 bases). V was cut by 4 bases and J by 3 bases, with 14 bases left in between. This CDR3 region has 14 residues. Looked up from germline, CDR1 is SGHRS and CDR2 is YFSETQ. The CDR3, as DNA: TGCGCCAGCAGCAACGGGGAACCATTCTACGAGCAGTACTTC. It is translated as CASSNGEPFYEQYF.

V gene TRBV2 combines with J gene TRBJ2-7, with D uncertain. Germline assignment: CDR1 SNHLY and CDR2 FYNNEI. Trimming took 2 bases from V and 0 from J, leaving 11 bases between them. The length of the CDR3 is 15 residues. CDR3 in DNA: TGTGCCAGCAGTGAAACGAATTGGAACTCCTACGAGCAGTACTTC. Encoded protein: CASSETNWNSYEQYF.

The rearrangement joins TRBV19 to TRBJ1-5, with a possible D match to TRBD1 (6 bases). This CDR3 region has 16 residues. V was cut by 6 bases and J by 3 bases, with 18 bases left in between. The germline V gene has CDR1 LNHDA and CDR2 SQIVND (reference sequence). DNA of the CDR3: TGTGCCAGTAGCTCCTTGGGGGGCAGGGTCAATCAGCCCCAGCATTTT. Translating gives CASSSLGGRVNQPQHF.

V usage is TRBV5-6 and J usage is TRBJ1-1, with no clear D. Looked up from germline, CDR1 is SGHDT and CDR2 is YYEEEE. The length of the CDR3 is 14 residues. V gave up 4 bases and J gave up 1 base, with 11 bases separating them. The CDR3 protein is CASSADPRNTEAFF. The CDR3 bases are TGTGCCAGCAGCGCGGACCCCAGGAACACTGAAGCTTTCTTT.

This chain uses TRBV5-4 with TRBJ2-7; the D call may be TRBD1 or TRBD2 (5 bases each). The germline CDR1 and CDR2 sequences are SGHNT and YYREEE (reference sequence). Trimming took off 3 bases at V and 4 bases at J, with 14 bases between the two ends. CDR3 size: 14 residues. The CDR3 region has the DNA TGTGCCAGCAGCTCCCGGGACGGACGGTACGAGCAGTACTTC. It translates to CASSSRDGRYEQYF. Filled out from reference TRBV5-4 and TRBJ2-7, the complete variable domain reads ETGVTQSPTHLIKTRGQQVTLRCSSQSGHNTVSWYQQALGQGPQFIFQYYREEENGRGNFPPRFSGLQFPNYSSELNVNALELDDSALYLCASSSRDGRYEQYFGPGTRLTVT.

The chain is built from TRBV5-1 and TRBJ2-1; TRBD2 matches at 9 bases. The CDR3 sequence is 13 residues long. The germline gives CDR1 SGHRS, CDR2 YFSETQ. Germline trimming cut 4 bases from V and 9 bases from J; bases unmatched to any gene: 5. The CDR3 protein is CASSPGLAVEQFF. The CDR3 coding sequence is TGCGCCAGCAGCCCGGGACTAGCTGTTGAGCAGTTCTTC.

The V gene is TRBV5-1, the J gene TRBJ2-7, with D tentatively TRBD1 or TRBD2 (5 bases each). The CDR3 is 14 amino acids. V lost 4 bases and J 4 bases, leaving 15 bases between the germline ends. Germline CDR1 is SGHRS and CDR2 is YFSETQ. This chain's CDR3 is CASSRMGVAYEQYF. In DNA, the CDR3 is TGCGCCAGCAGCCGGATGGGGGTAGCTTACGAGCAGTACTTC.

This chain joins TRBV11-2 and TRBJ1-5; 10 bases agree with TRBD1. V lost 5 bases to trimming and J lost 5 bases; unmatched junction nucleotides: 3. The germline CDR1 and CDR2 sequences are SGHAT and FQNNGV. CDR3 size: 14 residues. CDR3 residues: CASSPTGGYQPQHF. The CDR3 coding sequence is TGTGCCAGCAGCCCGACAGGGGGCTATCAGCCCCAGCATTTT.

This chain connects TRBV15 to TRBJ1-1; D is possibly TRBD1 (5 bases). V was cut by 4 bases and J by 5 bases, with 20 bases left in between. This CDR3 spans 16 amino acids. The germline V gene has CDR1 LNHNV and CDR2 YYDKDF (reference sequence). In nucleotides, the CDR3 is TGTGCCACCAGCACCTCTTTCCCGGGGCCCAGGACTGAAGCTTTCTTT. It encodes CATSTSFPGPRTEAFF.

The chain has TRBV30 and TRBJ1-3, with 10 nucleotides matching TRBD1. The CDR3 consists of 15 residues. J gave up 3 bases and V 3 bases, and 5 bases lay outside the gene matches. Germline CDR1 is GTSNPN and CDR2 is SVGIG (reference sequence). In DNA, the CDR3 is TGTGCCTGGAGGGACAGGGGGTTTGGTGGAAACACCATATATTTT. Protein product: CAWRDRGFGGNTIYF.

The chain recombines TRBV5-1 with TRBJ2-6; no firm D call. This CDR3 is built from 15 residues. CDR1 SGHRS and CDR2 YFSETQ come from the germline V gene. V lost 1 base to trimming and J lost 2 bases, with 7 bases between them. The DNA for the CDR3 is TGCGCCAGCAGCTTGCCTAGTGCTGGGGCCAACGTCCTGACTTTC. Its protein product is CASSLPSAGANVLTF.